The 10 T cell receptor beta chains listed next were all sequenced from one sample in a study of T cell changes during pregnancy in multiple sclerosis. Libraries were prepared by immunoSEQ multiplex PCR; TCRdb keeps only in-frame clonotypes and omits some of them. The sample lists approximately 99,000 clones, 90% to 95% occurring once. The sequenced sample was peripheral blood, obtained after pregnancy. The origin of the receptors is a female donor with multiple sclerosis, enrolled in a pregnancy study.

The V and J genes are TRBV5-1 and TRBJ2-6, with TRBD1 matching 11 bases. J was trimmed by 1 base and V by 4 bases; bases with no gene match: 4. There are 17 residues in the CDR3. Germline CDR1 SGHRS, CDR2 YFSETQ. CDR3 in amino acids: CASSPGQGGSGANVLTF. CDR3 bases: TGCGCCAGCAGCCCGGGACAGGGGGGTTCTGGGGCCAACGTCCTGACTTTC.

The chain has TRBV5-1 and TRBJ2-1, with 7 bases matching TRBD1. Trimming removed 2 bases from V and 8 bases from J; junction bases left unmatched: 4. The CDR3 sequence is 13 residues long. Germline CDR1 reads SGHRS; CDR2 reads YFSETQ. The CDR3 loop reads CASSFRGTDEQFF. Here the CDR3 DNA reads TGCGCCAGCAGCTTCAGGGGGACGGATGAGCAGTTCTTC.

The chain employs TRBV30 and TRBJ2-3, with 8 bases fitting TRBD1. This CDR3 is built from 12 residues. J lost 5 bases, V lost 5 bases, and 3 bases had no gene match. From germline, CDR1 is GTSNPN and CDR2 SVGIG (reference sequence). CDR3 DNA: TGTGCCTGGGGACAGGGACTAGATACGCAGTATTTT. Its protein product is CAWGQGLDTQYF.

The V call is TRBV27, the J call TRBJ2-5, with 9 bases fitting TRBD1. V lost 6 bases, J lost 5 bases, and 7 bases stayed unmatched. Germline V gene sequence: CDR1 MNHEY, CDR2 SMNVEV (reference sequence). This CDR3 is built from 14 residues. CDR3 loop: CASRKQGASETQYF. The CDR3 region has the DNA TGTGCCAGCAGAAAACAGGGGGCCTCGGAGACCCAGTACTTC.

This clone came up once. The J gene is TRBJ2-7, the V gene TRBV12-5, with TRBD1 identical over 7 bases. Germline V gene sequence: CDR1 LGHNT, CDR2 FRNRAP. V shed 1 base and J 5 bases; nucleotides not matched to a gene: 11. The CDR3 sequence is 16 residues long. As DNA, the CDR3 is TGTGCTAGTGGTTTGGACCCCGACAGGGTTTACGACGAGCAGTACTTC. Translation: CASGLDPDRVYDEQYF.

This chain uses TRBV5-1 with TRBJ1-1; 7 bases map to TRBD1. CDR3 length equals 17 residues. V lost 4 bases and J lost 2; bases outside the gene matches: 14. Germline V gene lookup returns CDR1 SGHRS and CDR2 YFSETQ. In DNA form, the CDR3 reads TGCGCCAGCAGCCAACCCACAGGGGAGATACGCAACACTGAAGCTTTCTTT. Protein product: CASSQPTGEIRNTEAFF.

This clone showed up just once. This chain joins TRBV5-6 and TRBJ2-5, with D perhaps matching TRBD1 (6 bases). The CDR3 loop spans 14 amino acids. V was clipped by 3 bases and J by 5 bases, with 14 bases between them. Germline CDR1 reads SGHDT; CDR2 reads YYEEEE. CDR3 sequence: CASSYRQVRETQYF. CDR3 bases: TGTGCCAGCAGCTACCGACAGGTACGGGAGACCCAGTACTTC.

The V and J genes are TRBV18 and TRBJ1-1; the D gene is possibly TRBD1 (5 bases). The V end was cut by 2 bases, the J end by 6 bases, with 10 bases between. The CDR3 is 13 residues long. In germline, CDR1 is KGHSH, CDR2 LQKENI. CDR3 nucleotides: TGTGCCAGCTCACCATCGGAGGGGTCTGAAGCTTTCTTT. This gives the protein CASSPSEGSEAFF.

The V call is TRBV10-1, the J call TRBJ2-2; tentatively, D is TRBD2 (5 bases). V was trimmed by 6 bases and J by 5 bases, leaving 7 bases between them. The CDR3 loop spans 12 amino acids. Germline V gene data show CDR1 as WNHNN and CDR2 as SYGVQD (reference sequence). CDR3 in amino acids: CASRTRTGELFF. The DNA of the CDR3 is TGCGCCAGCAGAACTAGAACCGGGGAGCTGTTTTTT.

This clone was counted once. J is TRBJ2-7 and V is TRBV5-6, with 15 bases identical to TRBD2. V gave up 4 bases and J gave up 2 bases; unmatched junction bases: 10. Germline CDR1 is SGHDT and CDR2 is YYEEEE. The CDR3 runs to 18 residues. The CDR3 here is CASSPAGTSGRFTYEQYF. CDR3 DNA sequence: TGTGCCAGCAGCCCGGCGGGGACTAGCGGGAGGTTCACCTACGAGCAGTACTTC.